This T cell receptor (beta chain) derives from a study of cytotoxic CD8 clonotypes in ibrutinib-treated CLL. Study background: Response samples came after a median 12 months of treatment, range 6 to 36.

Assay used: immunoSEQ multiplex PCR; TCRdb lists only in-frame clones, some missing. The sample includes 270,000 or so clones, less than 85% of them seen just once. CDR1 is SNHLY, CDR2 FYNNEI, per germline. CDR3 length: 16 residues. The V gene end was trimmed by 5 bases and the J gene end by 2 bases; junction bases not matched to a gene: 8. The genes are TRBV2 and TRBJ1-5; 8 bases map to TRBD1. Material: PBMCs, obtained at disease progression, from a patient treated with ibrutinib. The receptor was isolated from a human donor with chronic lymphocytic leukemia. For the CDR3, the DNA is TGTGCCAGCAGTTTGATGCAGGGGGCGCGCAATCAGCCCCAGCATTTT. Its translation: CASSLMQGARNQPQHF.